This entry lists 11 T cell receptor beta chains sequenced from one sample in a study of blood T cell repertoires in COVID-19. Method: immunoSEQ multiplex PCR; TCRdb's copy keeps in-frame clones and lacks some. The sample consists of some 80,000 clones, 75% to 90% of them appearing once. Material for sequencing was peripheral blood. Receptors were obtained from a human donor in a cohort sampled during active COVID-19.

Written as DNA, the CDR3 is TGTGCCAGCAGCATACAGGGTTTCGCCGGGGAGCTGTTTTTT. It specifies CASSIQGFAGELFF. This chain uses TRBV7-6 with TRBJ2-2; D possibly corresponds to TRBD1 (6 bases). This CDR3 region has 14 residues. Deletions cut 5 bases from V and 6 bases from J, with 13 bases between. CDR1 is SGHVS, CDR2 FNYEAQ, per germline. Full variable domain (remainder filled in from reference TRBV7-6 and TRBJ2-2): GAGVSQSPRYKVTKRGQDVALRCDPISGHVSLYWYRQALGQGPEFLTYFNYEAQQDKSGLPNDRFSAERPEGSISTLTIQRTEQRDSAMYRCASSIQGFAGELFFGEGSRLTVL.

This sequence joins TRBV7-9 and TRBJ2-3, with 7 bases aligning to TRBD2. Germline-derived CDR1 and CDR2 are SEHNR and FQNEAQ (reference sequence). With 5 bases clipped from V and 9 bases from J, the junction kept 20 bases outside the gene matches. The CDR3 is 17 residues long. The CDR3 DNA follows: TGTGCCAGCAGCCTATCGCCGGGGAGGGGAGATATGGGCACGCAGTATTTT. Its protein product is CASSLSPGRGDMGTQYF.

This chain uses TRBV5-1 with TRBJ1-1, with a possible D match to TRBD1 (5 bases). The CDR3 covers 15 residues. Germline V gene sequence: CDR1 SGHRS, CDR2 YFSETQ. V was shortened by 3 bases and J by 4 bases, with 16 bases between the two germline ends. CDR3 in DNA: TGCGCCAGCAGCTACGGGTCTACGGGGGGCACTGAAGCTTTCTTT. It specifies CASSYGSTGGTEAFF.

The CDR3 DNA reads TGTGCCAGCAGCCAGGCCGGGACTAGCCCATCACCTAGCACAGATACGCAGTATTTT. It translates to CASSQAGTSPSPSTDTQYF. V is TRBV4-2 and J is TRBJ2-3, with 9 bases that match TRBD2. From germline, CDR1 is LGHNA and CDR2 YNFKEQ. The V gene end was trimmed by 3 bases and the J gene end by 0 bases; junction bases not matched to a gene: 13. This CDR3 comprises 19 residues.

This chain joins TRBV27 and TRBJ2-7; 8 nucleotides line up with TRBD1. Trimming removed 8 bases from V and 0 bases from J; junction bases left unmatched: 6. Germline V gene sequence: CDR1 MNHEY, CDR2 SMNVEV (reference sequence). This CDR3 is built from 14 residues. Here the CDR3 reads CASGTGGFSYEQYF. The CDR3 DNA sequence: TGTGCCAGCGGGACAGGCGGGTTCTCCTACGAGCAGTACTTC.

V is TRBV12-5 and J is TRBJ2-1, with 8 bases identical to TRBD2. V was clipped by 0 bases and J by 0 bases; unmatched bases: 16. The CDR3 loop spans 21 amino acids. The germline gives CDR1 LGHNT, CDR2 FRNRAP. For the CDR3, the DNA is TGTGCTAGTGGTTTGGTACTATCCAGACTAGCGACCCAGATCTCCTACAATGAGCAGTTCTTC. Its protein is CASGLVLSRLATQISYNEQFF. The variable domain in full, with the rest retrieved from reference TRBV12-5 and TRBJ2-1, is DARVTQTPRHKVTEMGQEVTMRCQPILGHNTVFWYRQTMMQGLELLAYFRNRAPLDDSGMPKDRFSAEMPDATLATLKIQPSEPRDSAVYFCASGLVLSRLATQISYNEQFFGPGTRLTVL.

The count of this clone is one. The chain recombines TRBV5-1 with TRBJ1-1, with 9 bases fitting TRBD1. This CDR3 region has 14 residues. The germline V gene has CDR1 SGHRS and CDR2 YFSETQ. Trimming took 3 bases from V and 5 from J; bases not matched to a gene: 5. The CDR3 loop is CASSSTGGRTEAFF. CDR3 in DNA: TGCGCCAGCAGCTCGACAGGGGGAAGGACTGAAGCTTTCTTT.

The chain links TRBV18 to TRBJ2-4; 14 nucleotides match TRBD2. This CDR3 has 20 amino acids. The V and J ends lost 3 bases and 2 bases, in that order; junction bases with no gene match: 12. Germline V gives CDR1 KGHSH, CDR2 LQKENI. CDR3 loop: CASSPTGTSGSLGTKNIQYF. In DNA, the CDR3 is TGTGCCAGCTCACCTACCGGGACTAGCGGGAGTTTAGGAACCAAAAACATTCAGTACTTC. Full variable domain (outside the CDR3, taken from reference TRBV18 and TRBJ2-4): NAGVMQNPRHLVRRRGQEARLRCSPMKGHSHVYWYRQLPEEGLKFMVYLQKENIIDESGMPKERFSAEFPKEGPSILRIQQVVRGDSAAYFCASSPTGTSGSLGTKNIQYFGAGTRLSVL.

This clone was detected once. This chain uses TRBV10-3 with TRBJ1-6, with D uncertain. Germline CDR1 and CDR2: ENHRY and SYGVKD. V lost 0 bases, J lost 0 bases, and 9 bases lay in between. This CDR3 has 17 amino acids. As DNA, the CDR3 is TGTGCCATCAGTGAGTCAGAGGGTAGCTCCTATAATTCACCCCTCCACTTT. Amino acids: CAISESEGSSYNSPLHF.

The V gene is TRBV4-1, the J gene TRBJ2-1; D ambiguous. V was cut by 3 bases and J by 4 bases, with 16 bases left in between. CDR3 length: 16 amino acids. Germline V gives CDR1 MGHRA, CDR2 YSYEKL. The CDR3 region is CASSHSPVGVYNEQFF. The CDR3 bases are TGCGCCAGCAGCCATTCCCCAGTTGGAGTTTACAATGAGCAGTTCTTC.

This clone was observed once. This chain connects TRBV7-8 to TRBJ1-6, with D unresolved. Germline CDR1 is SGHVS and CDR2 is FQNEAQ. CDR3 size: 14 residues. V lost 3 bases and J lost 4, with 7 bases in between. This CDR3 reads CASSFWRYNSPLHF. CDR3 nucleotide sequence: TGTGCCAGCAGCTTCTGGAGATATAATTCACCCCTCCACTTT.